The present TCR beta chain was sequenced within a study of OX40 agonist ivuxolimab in advanced cancers. Whole-study findings and limits: Compared with CD4+, CD8+ T cells on average had more expanded clones. Still undetermined is the antigen specificity of the expanded peripheral T cells.

To note about this clone: Antigen specificity is unknown.

Sampling of blood occurred at baseline, cycle 4 day 1, and cycle 7 day 1. The V gene's germline CDR1 is SNHLY and CDR2 FYNNEI. Trimming took off 4 bases at V and 1 base at J, with 13 bases between the two ends. The CDR3 is 15 residues long. Clones were sequenced by immunoSEQ multiplex PCR, and TCRdb holds only the in-frame ones, with some missing. The sample has under 45,000 clones, about 81% seen once. This receptor was obtained from an adult with an advanced solid tumor such as melanoma, head and neck, liver or kidney cancer. Sequenced here: CD4+ or CD8+ T cells sorted from blood, sampled in a trial of the OX40 agonist ivuxolimab. J is TRBJ1-1 and V is TRBV2, with a weak D call TRBD1 (6 bases). CDR3 amino acids: CASSATGTPNTEAFF. CDR3 nucleotides: TGTGCCAGCAGTGCCACCGGGACACCGAACACTGAAGCTTTCTTT.